A selection of T cell receptor beta chains follows, all from one sample in a study of control samples from healthy donors and cancer patients. Here immunoSEQ multiplex PCR was the method, and the copy in TCRdb shows in-frame clones only, minus some. Among 170,000 or so clones listed, roughly nine tenths were seen once. Sequencing used blood. These receptors came from a young man in good health. CDR3s leave out the opening cysteine and the closing phenylalanine or tryptophan. A D gene is named only where the DNA matches it firmly.

D gene: NA; J gene: TRBJ1-2; V gene: TRBV30; CDR3 protein: AWSAQANYGYT
D gene: NA; J gene: TRBJ2-4; V gene: TRBV3-1/TRBV3-2; CDR3 protein: ASSQDGSQNIQY
D gene: NA; J gene: TRBJ1-4; V gene: TRBV10-2; CDR3 protein: ASRGRDSRGEKLF
D gene: NA; J gene: TRBJ2-3; V gene: TRBV28; CDR3 protein: ASSLGGDTQY
D gene: TRBD1; J gene: TRBJ2-3; V gene: TRBV6-5; CDR3 protein: ASVEPGTGINTQY
D gene: TRBD2; J gene: TRBJ2-1; V gene: TRBV4-1; CDR3 protein: ASSQDPSGGVYNEQF
D gene: TRBD1; J gene: TRBJ1-2; V gene: TRBV29-1; CDR3 protein: SVEGVIQGARYGYT
D gene: TRBD1; J gene: TRBJ1-2; V gene: TRBV30; CDR3 protein: AWSPGTAGGYT
D gene: TRBD1; J gene: TRBJ2-3; V gene: TRBV5-1; CDR3 protein: ASSLVGQGVDTQY
D gene: NA; J gene: TRBJ2-7; V gene: TRBV7-6; CDR3 protein: ASSLGSDMPYEQY
D gene: NA; J gene: TRBJ1-6; V gene: TRBV27; CDR3 protein: ASSQRGGGSYNSPLH
D gene: NA; J gene: TRBJ2-1; V gene: TRBV11-2; CDR3 protein: ASSLSGLYNEQF
D gene: TRBD1; J gene: TRBJ1-2; V gene: TRBV18; CDR3 protein: ASSPPLRGPDDYGYT
D gene: TRBD2; J gene: TRBJ2-2; V gene: TRBV4-1; CDR3 protein: ASNSPPGGRDTGELF
D gene: TRBD2; J gene: TRBJ2-7; V gene: TRBV7-2; CDR3 protein: ASSSATSGVSYEQY
D gene: TRBD2; J gene: TRBJ2-2; V gene: TRBV20-1; CDR3 protein: SASTSGSITGELF
D gene: NA; J gene: TRBJ1-5; V gene: TRBV23-1; CDR3 protein: ASSPPVFSGVNQPQH
D gene: NA; J gene: TRBJ2-7; V gene: TRBV20-1; CDR3 protein: SAKSMGQY
D gene: NA; J gene: TRBJ1-1; V gene: TRBV2; CDR3 protein: ASSEGLNTEAF
D gene: NA; J gene: TRBJ2-5; V gene: TRBV15; CDR3 protein: ATSRDGRETQY
D gene: NA; J gene: TRBJ2-7; V gene: TRBV6-6; CDR3 protein: ASSSTVQVHEQY
D gene: NA; J gene: TRBJ1-1; V gene: TRBV7-9; CDR3 protein: ASSSLRMNTEAF
D gene: NA; J gene: TRBJ2-5; V gene: TRBV7-9; CDR3 protein: ASSSNTRGVKETQY
D gene: TRBD1; J gene: TRBJ1-2; V gene: TRBV5-6; CDR3 protein: ASSFRGQVIYGYT
D gene: TRBD1; J gene: TRBJ2-1; V gene: TRBV2; CDR3 protein: ASSYSPGQGYNEQF
D gene: TRBD1; J gene: TRBJ1-6; V gene: TRBV2; CDR3 protein: ASIRDRNSPLH
D gene: NA; J gene: TRBJ1-1; V gene: TRBV5-1; CDR3 protein: ASSLSGLDEAF
D gene: TRBD1; J gene: TRBJ1-6; V gene: TRBV9; CDR3 protein: ASRRGQGNNSPLH
D gene: NA; J gene: TRBJ1-1; V gene: TRBV15; CDR3 protein: ATSFVVGDTEAF
D gene: TRBD1; J gene: TRBJ1-2; V gene: TRBV10-3; CDR3 protein: AISETGDGYT
D gene: NA; J gene: TRBJ2-2; V gene: TRBV5-1; CDR3 protein: ASSLNPNTGELF
D gene: TRBD1; J gene: TRBJ2-1; V gene: TRBV6-2/TRBV6-3; CDR3 protein: ASSSQGAHNEQF
D gene: NA; J gene: TRBJ2-7; V gene: TRBV27; CDR3 protein: ANSASVHEQY
D gene: TRBD1; J gene: TRBJ2-1; V gene: TRBV10-3; CDR3 protein: AISDWDSGNNEQF
D gene: NA; J gene: TRBJ1-1; V gene: TRBV27; CDR3 protein: ASSMNGGRTEAF
D gene: NA; J gene: TRBJ2-7; V gene: TRBV5-1; CDR3 protein: ASSLVGSYEQY
D gene: NA; J gene: TRBJ1-4; V gene: TRBV30; CDR3 protein: AWSTGRATNEKLF
D gene: NA; J gene: TRBJ2-3; V gene: TRBV23-1; CDR3 protein: ASTPEGPGERTDTQY
D gene: NA; J gene: TRBJ2-7; V gene: TRBV30; CDR3 protein: AWSPRGKRYYEQY
D gene: TRBD1; J gene: TRBJ1-2; V gene: TRBV7-6; CDR3 protein: ASSLAQGQGFGYGYT
D gene: TRBD2; J gene: TRBJ2-5; V gene: TRBV4-2; CDR3 protein: ASSQGTSGGLRETQY